The rows below give T cell receptor beta chains drawn from one sample of a study of blood T cell repertoires in COVID-19. TCRdb's table, derived via immunoSEQ multiplex PCR, lists solely in-frame clones and lacks some. The repertoire holds 140,000 to 150,000 clones, approximately 80% seen once, with 4.5% to 6% in the top ten. Sequencing input: peripheral blood. The receptors stem from a woman in her fifties or sixties with acute or convalescent COVID-19. Each CDR3 is given with its conserved first and last residue. Fields, in order: D gene, clone size, V gene, J gene, CDR3 DNA, CDR3 protein. The D gene is left open where the match is weak. Not every row has a clone size; where given, it reads once, few, many or a size class.

D gene: -
clone size: -
V gene: TRBV5-1
J gene: TRBJ1-1
CDR3 DNA: TGCGCCAGCAGCGACAGTTCCCCCTTTGTCACTGAAGCTTTCTTT
CDR3 protein: CASSDSSPFVTEAFF

D gene: TRBD1
clone size: -
V gene: TRBV29-1
J gene: TRBJ2-7
CDR3 DNA: TGCAGCGTCGCGGACAGGGGCTGGGAGCAGTACTTC
CDR3 protein: CSVADRGWEQYF

D gene: -
clone size: -
V gene: TRBV19
J gene: TRBJ1-1
CDR3 DNA: TGTGCCAGTAGCCCGGACAGCCTGATCGAAGCTTTCTTT
CDR3 protein: CASSPDSLIEAFF

D gene: TRBD1
clone size: -
V gene: TRBV6-5
J gene: TRBJ2-7
CDR3 DNA: TGTGCCAGCAGTCCCCGGGACAGTTACGAGCAGTACTTC
CDR3 protein: CASSPRDSYEQYF

D gene: TRBD1
clone size: few
V gene: TRBV12-3/TRBV12-4
J gene: TRBJ1-2
CDR3 DNA: TGTGCCAGCAGTTCGGGGACAGGGGATGGCTACACCTTC
CDR3 protein: CASSSGTGDGYTF

D gene: TRBD1
clone size: -
V gene: TRBV7-2
J gene: TRBJ2-7
CDR3 DNA: TGTGCCAGCAGCTTAGCGCACAGGGGGCCGGAGCAGTACTTC
CDR3 protein: CASSLAHRGPEQYF

D gene: TRBD1
clone size: -
V gene: TRBV7-2
J gene: TRBJ1-2
CDR3 DNA: TGTGCCAGCAGCTTAGGTCGACAGGGGGCGGGCCAGTCAGTCTTC
CDR3 protein: CASSLGRQGAGQSVF

D gene: TRBD2
clone size: -
V gene: TRBV27
J gene: TRBJ2-1
CDR3 DNA: TGTGCCAGCAGTCCCGGGACTACAAACAATGAGCAGTTCTTC
CDR3 protein: CASSPGTTNNEQFF

D gene: -
clone size: -
V gene: TRBV11-3
J gene: TRBJ1-6
CDR3 DNA: TGTGCCAGCAGCTCACGTAGGGACACTGGTTCACCCCTCCACTTT
CDR3 protein: CASSSRRDTGSPLHF

D gene: -
clone size: -
V gene: TRBV30
J gene: TRBJ2-1
CDR3 DNA: TGTGCCTGTCGGGCTAGGGGTGGGAATGAGCAGTTCTTC
CDR3 protein: CACRARGGNEQFF

D gene: TRBD1
clone size: -
V gene: TRBV6-2/TRBV6-3
J gene: TRBJ1-2
CDR3 DNA: TGTGCCAGCAGTCCGACAGGGAAGGCTAACTATGGCTACACCTTC
CDR3 protein: CASSPTGKANYGYTF

D gene: TRBD1
clone size: -
V gene: TRBV28
J gene: TRBJ1-1
CDR3 DNA: TGTGCCAGCAGATTAAGACAGGGGAACACTGAAGCTTTCTTT
CDR3 protein: CASRLRQGNTEAFF

D gene: TRBD2
clone size: -
V gene: TRBV7-3
J gene: TRBJ2-3
CDR3 DNA: TGTGCCAGCAGCTTGAGCGGGGGAGCCACAGATACGCAGTATTTT
CDR3 protein: CASSLSGGATDTQYF

D gene: TRBD2
clone size: -
V gene: TRBV6-2/TRBV6-3
J gene: TRBJ2-5
CDR3 DNA: TGTGCCAGCAGTTCTTCCCTCAATCGACTAGCGGGGGGGCCTTCTTTGTACTTC
CDR3 protein: CASSSSLNRLAGGPSLYF

D gene: -
clone size: once
V gene: TRBV7-2
J gene: TRBJ2-5
CDR3 DNA: TGTGCCAGCAAAAGGGGCGTCCAAGAGACCCAGTACTTC
CDR3 protein: CASKRGVQETQYF

D gene: TRBD1
clone size: -
V gene: TRBV20-1
J gene: TRBJ2-1
CDR3 DNA: TGCAGTGCCAGTACAGGGGAAAATAGCTACAATGAGCAGTTCTTC
CDR3 protein: CSASTGENSYNEQFF

D gene: -
clone size: -
V gene: TRBV29-1
J gene: TRBJ1-1
CDR3 DNA: TGCAGCGCCCCAGGGCTACAGATAAACACTGAAGCTTTCTTT
CDR3 protein: CSAPGLQINTEAFF

D gene: TRBD1
clone size: once
V gene: TRBV27
J gene: TRBJ1-2
CDR3 DNA: TGTGCCAGCAGTCCCCGGACAGGAGAAGGCTACACCTTC
CDR3 protein: CASSPRTGEGYTF